A single sample gave rise to the 16 T cell receptor beta chains below, sequenced in a study of CD4+ T cells in melanoma. TCRdb's table, derived via immunoSEQ multiplex PCR, lists solely in-frame clones and lacks some. The sample consists of approximately 20,000 clones, 82% of them appearing once. Sequenced input: cells from a culture (not recorded whether cultured in vitro). The receptors stem from a human donor with melanoma.

CDR3 in amino acids: CASSTTWAGTYEQYF. CDR3 DNA: TGTGCCAGCAGTACAACTTGGGCGGGGACCTACGAGCAGTACTTC. The V call is TRBV6-1, the J call TRBJ2-7, with D perhaps matching TRBD2 (6 bases). In germline, CDR1 is MNHNS, CDR2 SASEGT. Trimming took off 5 bases at V and 2 bases at J, with 16 bases between the two ends. The CDR3 has 15 amino acids.

This clone has a handful of counts. The genes are TRBV5-8 and TRBJ1-1; D possibly corresponds to TRBD1 (5 bases). V was trimmed by 3 bases and J by 3 bases, leaving 12 bases between them. The CDR3 is made up of 14 amino acids. Germline V gene sequence: CDR1 SGHTS, CDR2 YDEGEE. CDR3 in DNA: TGTGCCAGCAGCTATGGGGGGGTGGACACTGAAGCTTTCTTT. Translated: CASSYGGVDTEAFF.

The chain joins TRBV30 to TRBJ1-3, with 9 bases lining up with TRBD1. The CDR3 contains 15 residues. J gave up 3 bases and V 3 bases, and 6 bases lay outside the gene matches. The V gene's germline CDR1 is GTSNPN and CDR2 SVGIG (reference sequence). CDR3 amino acids: CAWREQGAIGNTIYF. The DNA for the CDR3 is TGTGCCTGGAGGGAACAGGGGGCTATTGGAAACACCATATATTTT.

The chain combines TRBV10-2 with TRBJ2-1; D is possibly TRBD1 or TRBD2 (5 bases each). There are 14 residues in the CDR3. Germline CDR1 is WSHSY and CDR2 is SAAADI. V lost 7 bases and J 7 bases, leaving 17 bases between the germline ends. The CDR3 bases are TGCGCCAGCACGAGCTCCGGGACGGAGAATGAGCAGTTCTTC. It is translated as CASTSSGTENEQFF.

The chain combines TRBV27 with TRBJ1-6, with 8 bases fitting TRBD1. The CDR3 consists of 15 residues. V shed 2 bases, J shed 7 bases, and the junction held 4 bases outside the gene matches. Germline V lookup: CDR1 MNHEY, CDR2 SMNVEV (reference sequence). As DNA, the CDR3 is TGTGCCAGCAGTTTAAGGACAGGGTTAAATTCACCCCTCCACTTT. It yields the protein CASSLRTGLNSPLHF.

The V call is TRBV29-1, the J call TRBJ1-3, with D possibly matching TRBD1 (6 bases). The CDR3 contains 13 residues. CDR1 is SQVTM, CDR2 ANQGSEA, per germline. Trimming cost V 7 bases and J 3 bases, with 13 bases left between them. This CDR3 is CSAGGQIGNTIYF. The CDR3 region has the DNA TGCAGCGCCGGAGGACAGATTGGAAACACCATATATTTT.

This rearrangement joins TRBV18 to TRBJ1-1; 7 positions match TRBD1. The CDR3 has 14 amino acids. Trimming cost V 4 bases and J 1 base; bases outside gene matches: 3. Germline CDR1 KGHSH, CDR2 LQKENI. CDR3 amino acids: CASSRDRKNTEAFF. The CDR3 DNA is TGTGCCAGCTCACGGGACAGAAAGAACACTGAAGCTTTCTTT.

J is TRBJ2-3 and V is TRBV6-1, with 8 bases aligning to TRBD1. CDR1 is MNHNS, CDR2 SASEGT, per germline. This CDR3 has 15 amino acids. V shed 2 bases, J shed 6 bases, and the junction held 7 bases outside the gene matches. CDR3 in amino acids: CASSEQGANGDTQYF. CDR3 sequence (DNA): TGTGCCAGCAGTGAACAGGGGGCAAACGGGGATACGCAGTATTTT.

This chain connects TRBV5-6 to TRBJ1-3; 8 bases are shared with TRBD1. Looked up from germline, CDR1 is SGHDT and CDR2 is YYEEEE. CDR3 length equals 16 residues. J gave up 0 bases and V 1 base, and 3 bases lay outside the gene matches. In DNA, the CDR3 is TGTGCCAGCAGCTTGAGCGACAGGGGCTCTGGAAACACCATATATTTT. Translated: CASSLSDRGSGNTIYF.

The CDR3 reads CAMGASGNTIYF. DNA of the CDR3: TGTGCCATGGGGGCTTCTGGAAACACCATATATTTT. This sequence joins TRBV10-3 and TRBJ1-3; perhaps TRBD1 as D (6 bases). Per germline, CDR1 ENHRY and CDR2 SYGVKD. CDR3 length equals 12 residues. Trimming stripped 9 bases from V and 1 base from J, with 7 bases between.

This chain joins TRBV5-1 and TRBJ1-1; tentatively, D is TRBD1 (6 bases). Germline assignment: CDR1 SGHRS and CDR2 YFSETQ. Trimming left V 8 bases short and J 4 bases short, with 21 bases between. This CDR3 has 15 residues. The CDR3, as DNA: TGCGCCAGTGGAGAACAAGGGGGGCGGGGCACTGAAGCTTTCTTT. This encodes CASGEQGGRGTEAFF.

V gene TRBV5-1 combines with J gene TRBJ2-1; D is ambiguous. V was pared by 2 bases and J by 5 bases, with 8 bases between. Germline-derived CDR1 and CDR2 are SGHRS and YFSETQ. The length of the CDR3 is 13 residues. The chain's CDR3 is CASSLDRNNEQFF. CDR3 coding DNA: TGCGCCAGCAGCTTAGACCGTAACAATGAGCAGTTCTTC.

This clone was observed a few times. This rearrangement joins TRBV5-4 to TRBJ2-3, with 7 positions matching TRBD2. Germline V gene data show CDR1 as SGHNT and CDR2 as YYREEE (reference sequence). Losses at the gene ends were 6 bases for V and 5 bases for J; bases not matched to a gene: 6. The CDR3 length is 13 residues. CDR3 loop: CASNGRGGDTQYF. CDR3 coding DNA: TGTGCCAGCAATGGGAGGGGCGGAGATACGCAGTATTTT.

This rearrangement joins TRBV19 to TRBJ2-3; D remains ambiguous. Per germline, CDR1 LNHDA and CDR2 SQIVND (reference sequence). The CDR3 sequence is 11 residues long. Trimming left V 3 bases short and J 5 bases short, with 3 bases between. CDR3 coding DNA: TGTGCCAGTAGTATGGGAGATACGCAGTATTTT. Translation gives CASSMGDTQYF.

The rearrangement links TRBV2 to TRBJ1-3; D perhaps matches TRBD1 (6 bases). The V gene lost 7 bases and the J gene lost 0 bases, with 16 bases spanning the gap. The CDR3 loop spans 16 amino acids. Germline values: CDR1 SNHLY, CDR2 FYNNEI. The CDR3, as DNA: TGTGCCAGCAAGATAATACGGGACAACTCTGGAAACACCATATATTTT. This encodes CASKIIRDNSGNTIYF. Together with reference TRBV2 and TRBJ1-3, the CDR3 gives the full variable domain: EPEVTQTPSHQVTQMGQEVILRCVPISNHLYFYWYRQILGQKVEFLVSFYNNEISEKSEIFDDQFSVERPDGSNFTLKIRSTKLEDSAMYFCASKIIRDNSGNTIYFGEGSWLTVV.

The genes are TRBV27 and TRBJ2-7; tentatively, D is TRBD1 or TRBD2 (5 bases each). CDR1 is MNHEY and CDR2 is SMNVEV in the germline V gene (reference sequence). The CDR3 is 15 residues long. V was shortened by 2 bases and J by 3 bases, with 14 bases between the two germline ends. The CDR3 region has the DNA TGTGCCAGCAGTTTACCCGGGGCGATGAGCTACGAGCAGTACTTC. Amino acid sequence: CASSLPGAMSYEQYF.